One sample yielded the 9 T cell receptor beta chains listed below, sequenced in a study of T cell therapy after organ transplantation. Their antigens remain unidentified. Assay used: immunoSEQ multiplex PCR; TCRdb lists only in-frame clones, some missing. In the table there are roughly 6,200 clones, roughly 70% of which are singletons. Time point given: 4-8 weeks after completion of therapy. Sample: CD8+ T cells from blood, taken after autologous CMV-specific T cell therapy. The source is a human patient who had received a solid organ transplant and had CMV disease. A share of the T cells may be of graft donor origin.

V and J are TRBV7-2 and TRBJ2-3, with unresolved D. The CDR3 totals 15 residues. V lost 1 base and J lost 3, with 11 bases in between. From germline, CDR1 is SGHTA and CDR2 FQGNSA. The CDR3 DNA reads as TGTGCCAGCAGCTTAGTTGTCTTTAGAACAGATACGCAGTATTTT. Its protein is CASSLVVFRTDTQYF.

This chain uses TRBV6-4 with TRBJ2-1; D ambiguous. Germline CDR1 and CDR2: MRHNA and SNTAGT. Trimming took 0 bases from V and 8 from J, leaving 8 bases between them. This CDR3 comprises 13 residues. The chain's CDR3 is CASSDSSVDEQFF. DNA for the CDR3: TGTGCCAGCAGTGACTCTAGTGTTGATGAGCAGTTCTTC.

The chain has TRBV4-1 and TRBJ2-7; 7 positions match TRBD2. CDR1 is MGHRA, CDR2 YSYEKL, per germline. CDR3 size: 14 residues. V lost 4 bases, J lost 1 base, and 4 bases stayed unmatched. CDR3 bases: TGCGCCAGCAGCCCCCTGGGAGGGTCCTACGAGCAGTACTTC. This encodes CASSPLGGSYEQYF.

This clone was picked up a small number of times. This chain links TRBV18 with TRBJ1-1, with D unresolved. The CDR3 loop spans 13 amino acids. Germline CDR1 is KGHSH and CDR2 is LQKENI. The ends were cut back, 0 bases at V and 5 bases at J, with 7 bases in the middle. The CDR3 sequence is CASSPPGRTEAFF. CDR3 nucleotide sequence: TGTGCCAGCTCACCACCTGGGCGGACTGAAGCTTTCTTT.

This clone has just a few counts. The rearrangement uses TRBV6-5 and TRBJ1-1, with D unclear. Between the trimmed V and J ends, which lost 2 bases and 7 bases, there was a span of 5 bases. The CDR3 totals 11 residues. Germline CDR1 MNHEY, CDR2 SVGAGI. The CDR3 spells CASSYPNEAFF. CDR3 bases: TGTGCCAGCAGTTACCCGAATGAAGCTTTCTTT.

The chain joins TRBV27 to TRBJ2-7; tentatively, D is TRBD1 (6 bases). Per the germline V gene, CDR1 is MNHEY and CDR2 is SMNVEV (reference sequence). This CDR3 region has 13 residues. Trimming removed 6 bases from V and 7 bases from J, with 16 bases in between. DNA of the CDR3: TGTGCCAGCAGCTGGGACACCGCGTTGGAGCAGTACTTC. This gives the protein CASSWDTALEQYF.

The chain combines TRBV7-9 with TRBJ1-2, with 12 bases that match TRBD1. With V trimmed by 0 bases and J by 8 bases, 4 bases remained unmatched. CDR3 length: 15 amino acids. Germline V gene lookup returns CDR1 SEHNR and CDR2 FQNEAQ (reference sequence). CDR3 sequence: CASSLAGQGAGGYTF. CDR3 bases: TGTGCCAGCAGCTTAGCGGGACAGGGGGCGGGAGGCTACACCTTC. Full variable domain (outside the CDR3, taken from reference TRBV7-9 and TRBJ1-2): DTGVSQNPRHKITKRGQNVTFRCDPISEHNRLYWYRQTLGQGPEFLTYFQNEAQLEKSRLLSDRFSAERPKGSFSTLEIQRTEQGDSAMYLCASSLAGQGAGGYTFGSGTRLTVV.

This clone was counted only a few times. The chain couples TRBV11-2 to TRBJ2-5, with 7 nucleotides matching TRBD1. With 5 bases clipped from V and 6 bases from J, the junction kept 12 bases outside the gene matches. Germline lookup yields CDR1 SGHAT and CDR2 FQNNGV. The CDR3 has 15 residues. The CDR3 region has the DNA TGTGCCAGCAGCGGAACCCTGACAGGGATGAAGACCCAGTACTTC. Translation gives CASSGTLTGMKTQYF.

This clone appeared once. The gene calls are TRBV4-3 and TRBJ1-6, with 10 bases matching TRBD1. Trimming at V came to 4 bases and at J to 5 bases, leaving 2 bases not matched to a gene. The CDR3 covers 15 residues. CDR1 and CDR2 (germline): LGHNA, YSLEER. The CDR3 here is CASSPGQGDNSPLHF. The CDR3 DNA reads TGCGCCAGCAGCCCTGGACAGGGGGATAATTCACCCCTCCACTTT.